The 26 T cell receptor beta chains listed next were all sequenced from one sample in a study of T cells in Graves' hyperthyroidism and ophthalmopathy (dated by TCRdb to the late 2010s). The library was built by means of multiplex PCR. The run used an Illumina HiSeq 2000. Amplification of TCR beta CDR3 regions was carried out from RNA transcripts. The TCR CDR3 was subjected to a first round of RT-PCR using the HTBI primer set and the Qiagen OneStep RT-PCR kit. The public reads were run again by TCRdb, first through fastp at Q25 and then through MiXCR, and only productive beta chains were kept. Every CDR3 protein is listed once, alongside the most common genes and DNA of its rows. Across this sample there are roughly 720,000 distinct CDR3 sequences, with 15% to 20% seen only once. 15% to 17% of the sample is taken by the ten largest. Sequencing was done on a sample of blood. Receptor source: a man aged 45-65 years with Graves' hyperthyroidism.

J is TRBJ2-2 and V is TRBV19; D ambiguous. V lost 4 bases and J lost 1, with 4 bases in between. Germline V gene lookup returns CDR1 LNHDA and CDR2 SQIVND (reference sequence). The CDR3 loop spans 13 amino acids. CDR3 bases: TGTGCCAGTAGTACACAGAACACCGGGGAGCTGTTTTTT. Translated, it gives CASSTQNTGELFF. Complete variable domain (other parts from reference TRBV19 and TRBJ2-2): DGGITQSPKYLFRKEGQNVTLSCEQNLNHDAMYWYRQDPGQGLRLIYYSQIVNDFQKGDIAEGYSVSREKKESFPLTVTSAQKNPTAFYLCASSTQNTGELFFGEGSRLTVL.

The rearrangement links TRBV4-1 to TRBJ1-1; 8 positions agree with TRBD1. After removal of 2 bases from V and 10 bases from J, the junction contained 3 bases not matched to a gene. The CDR3 runs to 12 residues. Germline CDR1 MGHRA, CDR2 YSYEKL. CDR3 DNA sequence: TGCGCCAGCAGCCAATTGGACAGGGCAGCTTTCTTT. This translates into CASSQLDRAAFF.

The chain carries TRBV7-2 and TRBJ1-2; D ambiguous. CDR1 and CDR2 from the germline V gene are SGHTA and FQGNSA. The CDR3 covers 12 residues. V lost 5 bases and J lost 6, with 10 bases in between. CDR3 sequence: CASSPVWHGYTF. The CDR3 DNA follows: TGTGCCAGCAGCCCGGTCTGGCATGGCTACACCTTC. Full variable domain (remainder filled in from reference TRBV7-2 and TRBJ1-2): GAGVSQSPSNKVTEKGKDVELRCDPISGHTALYWYRQSLGQGLEFLIYFQGNSAPDKSGLPSDRFSAERTGGSVSTLTIQRTQQEDSAVYLCASSPVWHGYTFGSGTRLTVV.

DNA of the CDR3: TGTGCCAGCAGTGTGACTAGCGGGAGAATCGAGCAGTACTTC. Its protein product is CASSVTSGRIEQYF. The chain couples TRBV6-1 to TRBJ2-7; 12 bases line up with TRBD2. The CDR3 consists of 14 residues. Germline CDR1 MNHNS, CDR2 SASEGT. V was clipped by 4 bases and J by 6 bases; unmatched bases: 4.

In this sample, this clonotype turned up many times. V usage is TRBV12-3 or TRBV12-4 and J usage is TRBJ2-7; D unresolved. There are 14 residues in the CDR3. The V and J ends lost 3 bases and 3 bases respectively, with 12 bases between them. CDR3 protein: CASSFFSLRYEQYF. CDR3 in DNA: TGTGCCAGCAGTTTCTTTTCACTTCGCTACGAGCAGTACTTC.

The V call is TRBV7-9, the J call TRBJ1-6; D might be TRBD1 (6 bases). Germline V CDR1 and CDR2: SEHNR, FQNEAQ (reference sequence). Trimming took 2 bases from V and 7 from J, leaving 9 bases between them. The CDR3 has 14 amino acids. This chain's CDR3 is CASSLQGTNSPLHF. The CDR3 region has the DNA TGTGCCAGCAGCTTACAGGGGACCAATTCACCCCTCCACTTT. Full variable domain (outside the CDR3, taken from reference TRBV7-9 and TRBJ1-6): DTGVSQNPRHKITKRGQNVTFRCDPISEHNRLYWYRQTLGQGPEFLTYFQNEAQLEKSRLLSDRFSAERPKGSFSTLEIQRTEQGDSAMYLCASSLQGTNSPLHFGNGTRLTVT.

This clonotype was counted once. This may be a read error: a much more frequent sequence differs by one nucleotide. This chain connects TRBV10-3 to TRBJ2-1, with 7 bases matching TRBD2. Trimming removed 5 bases from V and 1 base from J; junction bases left unmatched: 5. The germline gives CDR1 ENHRY, CDR2 SYGVKD. The CDR3 totals 15 residues. The CDR3, as DNA: TGTGCCATCAGTTACCGGGAGGAATCCTACAATGAGCAGTTCTTC. It specifies CAISYREESYNEQFF.

There are a few counts of this clonotype. The chain joins TRBV4-1 to TRBJ2-7; no definite D call. V was pared by 3 bases and J by 7 bases, with 10 bases between. CDR3 size: 12 residues. Germline assignment: CDR1 MGHRA and CDR2 YSYEKL. CDR3 in DNA: TGCGCCAGCAGCCATGAACGAATGGAGCAGTACTTC. Its translation: CASSHERMEQYF.

The rearrangement joins TRBV4-3 to TRBJ2-1, with 12 nucleotides matching TRBD2. V was clipped by 2 bases and J by 6 bases; unmatched bases: 8. This CDR3 is built from 17 residues. Per germline, CDR1 LGHNA and CDR2 YSLEER. CDR3 in DNA: TGCGCCAGCAGCCAAACCCGACTAGCGGGAGTCTCCAATGAGCAGTTCTTC. Translating it yields CASSQTRLAGVSNEQFF.

This chain uses TRBV7-2 with TRBJ2-7; perhaps TRBD2 as D (5 bases). In germline, CDR1 is SGHTA, CDR2 FQGNSA. CDR3 length equals 15 residues. Deletions cut 4 bases from V and 0 bases from J, with 13 bases between. As DNA, the CDR3 is TGTGCCAGCAGCTCCGTTCGCGGGTTCTCCTACGAGCAGTACTTC. Translating gives CASSSVRGFSYEQYF.

A few counts support this clonotype. The junction and the germline gene differ at one end; a read error may be behind it. V gene TRBV12-3 or TRBV12-4 combines with J gene TRBJ1-5; unclear D gene. The length of the CDR3 is 15 residues. The chain's CDR3 is CDSSLTGDSNQPQHF. In DNA form, the CDR3 reads TGTGACAGCAGTTTAACGGGAGATAGCAATCAGCCCCAGCATTTT.

The table lists this clonotype with many counts. The chain recombines TRBV27 with TRBJ2-3; 12 bases fit TRBD2. The CDR3 totals 14 residues. V trimming: 6 bases; J trimming: 5 bases; junction bases outside the gene matches: 3. The germline V gene has CDR1 MNHEY and CDR2 SMNVEV (reference sequence). Here the CDR3 DNA reads TGTGCCAGCAGGCTAGCGGGAGGGTTAGATACGCAGTATTTT. As protein: CASRLAGGLDTQYF.

This clonotype was recorded at least ten times. V gene TRBV7-2 combines with J gene TRBJ2-5; 7 positions match TRBD2. CDR1 and CDR2 from the germline V gene are SGHTA and FQGNSA. The V segment lost 5 bases and the J segment 5 bases; nucleotides outside the gene matches: 8. CDR3 length: 14 amino acids. CDR3 in DNA: TGTGCCAGCAGCGCGGGGGTGTATGGGGAGACCCAGTACTTC. Its translation: CASSAGVYGETQYF. The full variable domain, rest sourced from reference TRBV7-2 and TRBJ2-5, is GAGVSQSPSNKVTEKGKDVELRCDPISGHTALYWYRQSLGQGLEFLIYFQGNSAPDKSGLPSDRFSAERTGGSVSTLTIQRTQQEDSAVYLCASSAGVYGETQYFGPGTRLLVL.

Comments on this clonotype: This may be a read error, as it is one base from a much larger clone. The chain combines TRBV7-9 with TRBJ1-1; no definite D call. The CDR3 totals 13 residues. V was clipped by 1 base and J by 3 bases, with 6 bases between them. CDR1 is SEHNR and CDR2 is FQNEAQ in the germline V gene (reference sequence). The CDR3 DNA is TGTGCCAGCAGCTTAGACCATCACACTGAAGCTTTCTTT. Translating gives CASSLDHHTEAFF. Full variable domain (outside the CDR3, taken from reference TRBV7-9 and TRBJ1-1): DTGVSQNPRHKITKRGQNVTFRCDPISEHNRLYWYRQTLGQGPEFLTYFQNEAQLEKSRLLSDRFSAERPKGSFSTLEIQRTEQGDSAMYLCASSLDHHTEAFFGQGTRLTVV.

V is TRBV7-8 and J is TRBJ2-7; TRBD1 aligns across 7 bases. The CDR3 sequence is 16 residues long. The V segment lost 4 bases and the J segment 5 bases; nucleotides outside the gene matches: 14. Germline CDR1 is SGHVS and CDR2 is FQNEAQ. CDR3 coding DNA: TGTGCCAGCAGCTATTTATCGGACAGGTTCAGGGACGAGCAGTACTTC. Protein: CASSYLSDRFRDEQYF.

The chain uses TRBV18 and TRBJ2-2; TRBD2 agrees at 10 bases. V lost 6 bases and J lost 5; bases outside the gene matches: 15. In germline, CDR1 is KGHSH, CDR2 LQKENI. CDR3 length: 18 amino acids. CDR3 nucleotide sequence: TGTGCCAGCTCCCGCTCGACTCTAGCGGGAGTAAGAACCGGGGAGCTGTTTTTT. It yields the protein CASSRSTLAGVRTGELFF.

This chain uses TRBV9 with TRBJ2-4, with D perhaps matching TRBD1 (6 bases). In germline, CDR1 is SGDLS, CDR2 YYNGEE. The CDR3 contains 16 residues. The V end lost 4 bases, the J end lost 0 bases, and 14 bases lay between the germline ends. Here the CDR3 reads CASSLQGKGAKNIQYF. CDR3 coding DNA: TGTGCCAGCAGCCTTCAGGGGAAAGGAGCCAAAAACATTCAGTACTTC.

V usage is TRBV5-4 and J usage is TRBJ2-7; D perhaps matches TRBD2 (5 bases). CDR1 and CDR2 from the germline V gene are SGHNT and YYREEE (reference sequence). V gave up 2 bases and J gave up 6 bases, with 18 bases separating them. The CDR3 length is 15 residues. Written as DNA, the CDR3 is TGTGCCAGCAGCTTTGACTATACTTCTCGTTCCGAGCAGTACTTC. This sequence encodes CASSFDYTSRSEQYF.

This clonotype was found many times. The rearrangement joins TRBV29-1 to TRBJ2-7; 8 nucleotides align to TRBD1. Germline values: CDR1 SQVTM, CDR2 ANQGSEA. This CDR3 comprises 11 residues. V dropped 7 bases and J dropped 4; count of bases not matched to a gene: 3. The CDR3: CSARTGYEQYF. CDR3 bases: TGCAGCGCCAGGACAGGGTACGAGCAGTACTTC.

The chain has TRBV20-1 and TRBJ1-5; 8 bases agree with TRBD1. The germline gives CDR1 DFQATT, CDR2 SNEGSKA (reference sequence). After removal of 0 bases from V and 0 bases from J, the junction contained 13 bases not matched to a gene. The CDR3 loop spans 19 amino acids. CDR3 residues: CSARDRNRGVTYSNQPQHF. The CDR3, as DNA: TGCAGTGCTAGAGATAGGAACAGGGGGGTAACGTATAGCAATCAGCCCCAGCATTTT.

In DNA, the CDR3 is TGTGCCAGCAGCTCGCTAAAACAGGGTATCCACACCGGGGAGCTGTTTTTT. Translating gives CASSSLKQGIHTGELFF. The chain couples TRBV11-2 to TRBJ2-2; the D gene is possibly TRBD1 (6 bases). Trimming stripped 4 bases from V and 3 bases from J, with 18 bases between. This CDR3 contains 17 residues. Germline V gene data show CDR1 as SGHAT and CDR2 as FQNNGV.

In DNA, the CDR3 is TGTGCCAGCTCACCGACGGGACAGTTGAACACTGAAGCTTTCTTT. Translation: CASSPTGQLNTEAFF. V and J are TRBV18 and TRBJ1-1, with 7 nucleotides matching TRBD1. Germline V gene sequence: CDR1 KGHSH, CDR2 LQKENI. Trimming removed 3 bases from V and 0 bases from J; junction bases left unmatched: 4. The CDR3 contains 15 residues.

The chain recombines TRBV12-3 or TRBV12-4 with TRBJ1-1; D uncertain. The V end lost 5 bases, the J end lost 1 base, and 14 bases lay between the germline ends. The CDR3 sequence is 15 residues long. CDR3 nucleotide sequence: TGTGCCAGCAGTGGACTGCGCCTACCGAACACTGAAGCTTTCTTT. Protein: CASSGLRLPNTEAFF.

Many counts were recorded for this clonotype. This sequence joins TRBV12-3 or TRBV12-4 and TRBJ2-2; 15 bases fit TRBD2. The trim removed 5 bases at V and 5 bases at J, leaving 6 bases unmatched. CDR3 length equals 17 residues. CDR3 nucleotide sequence: TGTGCCAGCAGTAAGGGACTAGCGGGAGGAGGGACCGGGGAGCTGTTTTTT. Protein: CASSKGLAGGGTGELFF.

The chain is built from TRBV11-3 and TRBJ1-1; a weak D match, TRBD1 (5 bases). CDR1 SGHNT and CDR2 YENEEA come from the germline V gene. V dropped 0 bases and J dropped 10 bases, with 21 bases sitting between them. There are 16 residues in the CDR3. The CDR3 coding sequence is TGTGCCAGCAGCTTAGAGTCAGGGCAGCAAAAGGGTGGAGCTTTCTTT. Encoded protein: CASSLESGQQKGGAFF.

This clonotype was counted a few times. The chain recombines TRBV24-1 with TRBJ2-1, with D tentatively TRBD2 (7 bases). This CDR3 is built from 16 residues. The germline V and J ends were trimmed by 5 bases and 4 bases, with 17 bases remaining between them. From germline, CDR1 is KGHDR and CDR2 SFDVKD. CDR3 DNA sequence: TGTGCCACCAGTGTCAGGGAGGGGGGCGCGTACAATGAGCAGTTCTTC. As protein: CATSVREGGAYNEQFF.